This T cell receptor (beta chain) was captured in a study of cytomegalovirus exposure and HLA in healthy donors. Study-level results: Owing to their indistinguishability, certain V segments, notably TRBV6-2 and TRBV6-3, were excluded. It was in a later analysis that TCR association rates were seen to vary by HLA locus, highest for DRB1 and lowest for HLA-C. Reports described diagnosis of cytomegalovirus status by the classifier as highly specific and sensitive.

Turning to this clone: What it binds is unknown.

Germline V CDR1 and CDR2: MNHNY, SVGAGI (reference sequence). The V end was cut by 5 bases, the J end by 5 bases, with 12 bases between. The CDR3 has 13 residues. The PCR ran on 60 Vbeta and 13 Jbeta primers. The protocol was immunoSEQ multiplex PCR, while the TCRdb copy is restricted to in-frame clones and leaves out a portion. Here the sample spans 150,000 to 200,000 clones, about 80% being singletons. The sequence derives from a girl aged 5 to 17 in good health and CMV-seropositive. The sequenced material came from PBMCs. The chain links TRBV6-6 to TRBJ1-1, with D perhaps matching TRBD1 (6 bases). The CDR3 DNA reads TGTGCCAGCAGTGATCAGGGGAAAACTGAAGCTTTCTTT. This sequence encodes CASSDQGKTEAFF.